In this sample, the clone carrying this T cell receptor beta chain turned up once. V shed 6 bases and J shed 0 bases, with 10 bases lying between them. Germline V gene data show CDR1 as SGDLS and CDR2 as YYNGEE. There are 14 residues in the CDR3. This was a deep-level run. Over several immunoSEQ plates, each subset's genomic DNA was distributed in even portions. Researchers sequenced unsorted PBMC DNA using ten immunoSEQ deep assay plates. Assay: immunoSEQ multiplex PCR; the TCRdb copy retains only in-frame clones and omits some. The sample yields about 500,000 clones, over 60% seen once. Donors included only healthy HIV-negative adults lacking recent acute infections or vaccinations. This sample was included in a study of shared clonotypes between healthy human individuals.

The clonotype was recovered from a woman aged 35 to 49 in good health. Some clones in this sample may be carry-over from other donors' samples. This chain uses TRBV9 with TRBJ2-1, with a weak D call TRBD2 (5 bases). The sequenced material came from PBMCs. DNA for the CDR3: TGTGCCAGCAATAACGGGGACTCCTACAATGAGCAGTTCTTC. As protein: CASNNGDSYNEQFF.